These 19 T cell receptor beta chains were all obtained from the same sample, sequenced in a study of early stage breast cancer tumors. Sequencing was performed with immunoSEQ multiplex PCR; in TCRdb, only in-frame clones are kept and a portion is missing. Of 25,000 to 30,000 clones listed, more than 80% were seen once; the top ten hold 10% to 15%. The sequenced sample consisted of blood. The receptors shown here come from a person between 55 and 70 years old with breast cancer.

In its sample, this clone was seen a few times. The V call is TRBV7-9, the J call TRBJ1-5; possibly TRBD1 for D (6 bases). The V end was cut by 5 bases, the J end by 6 bases, with 20 bases between. The CDR3 is 16 amino acids. The germline gives CDR1 SEHNR, CDR2 FQNEAQ (reference sequence). CDR3: CASSGSGGAFSQPQHF. The DNA for the CDR3 is TGTGCCAGCAGCGGTAGCGGGGGGGCGTTCAGTCAGCCCCAGCATTTT.

The chain is built from TRBV25-1 and TRBJ2-5, with 9 bases matching TRBD1. Germline CDR1 MGHDK, CDR2 SYGVNS. The V and J ends lost 6 bases and 5 bases, in that order; junction bases with no gene match: 10. CDR3 length: 15 residues. The CDR3 sequence: CASRPQTGGLETQYF. Here the CDR3 DNA reads TGTGCCAGCAGGCCCCAAACAGGGGGCTTGGAGACCCAGTACTTC.

This clone was seen only a few times. The chain recombines TRBV7-6 with TRBJ2-5, with 7 positions matching TRBD1. This CDR3 region has 16 residues. The germline V gene encodes CDR1 SGHVS and CDR2 FNYEAQ. The V and J ends lost 4 bases and 4 bases, in that order; junction bases with no gene match: 12. The DNA for the CDR3 is TGTGCCAGCAGCTCCCCACCGGGACAGAGAACAGAGACCCAGTACTTC. Its translation is CASSSPPGQRTETQYF.

The chain has TRBV2 and TRBJ2-1; D perhaps matches TRBD1 (6 bases). CDR3 size: 15 residues. The ends were cut back, 1 base at V and 4 bases at J, with 11 bases in the middle. CDR1 SNHLY and CDR2 FYNNEI come from the germline V gene. The CDR3 coding sequence is TGTGCCAGCAGTGAAGGACCGACAGGATACAATGAGCAGTTCTTC. It translates to CASSEGPTGYNEQFF.

This clone was seen only a few times. This chain links TRBV11-3 with TRBJ1-1; D not resolved. Between the trimmed V and J ends, which lost 1 base and 2 bases, there was a span of 8 bases. The CDR3 is made up of 14 amino acids. CDR1 is SGHNT and CDR2 is YENEEA in the germline V gene. The CDR3 DNA reads TGTGCCAGCAGCTTAGGTTTCCTAAACACTGAAGCTTTCTTT. Translated: CASSLGFLNTEAFF.

The chain joins TRBV29-1 to TRBJ1-4; the D gene is possibly TRBD1 (6 bases). V lost 1 base, J lost 14 bases, and 17 bases lay in between. The CDR3 extends over 13 amino acids. Germline loops: CDR1 SQVTM, CDR2 ANQGSEA. CDR3 in amino acids: CSVEAQQGSKLFF. The CDR3 DNA is TGCAGCGTTGAAGCCCAGCAGGGGTCAAAGCTGTTTTTT.

The chain recombines TRBV30 with TRBJ2-7; 13 positions agree with TRBD2. Germline V CDR1 and CDR2: GTSNPN, SVGIG (reference sequence). The CDR3 is 14 amino acids. The V and J ends lost 5 bases and 5 bases, in that order; junction bases with no gene match: 6. This CDR3 reads CAWRLAGGMNEQYF. CDR3 sequence (DNA): TGTGCCTGGCGACTAGCGGGAGGAATGAACGAGCAGTACTTC.

The chain joins TRBV30 to TRBJ1-5; D remains ambiguous. From germline, CDR1 is GTSNPN and CDR2 SVGIG (reference sequence). This CDR3 region has 16 residues. V was cut by 1 base and J by 0 bases, with 13 bases left in between. CDR3 sequence reads: CAWSGAGLYSNQPQHF. DNA of the CDR3: TGTGCCTGGAGTGGAGCTGGACTATATAGCAATCAGCCCCAGCATTTT.

V is TRBV7-2 and J is TRBJ2-5; D is unclear. The CDR3 runs to 14 residues. CDR1 SGHTA and CDR2 FQGNSA come from the germline V gene. Trimming stripped 0 bases from V and 2 bases from J, with 7 bases between. CDR3 sequence: CASSLALRQETQYF. In nucleotides, the CDR3 is TGTGCCAGCAGCTTAGCTTTACGGCAAGAGACCCAGTACTTC.

The chain employs TRBV27 and TRBJ2-4; D is perhaps TRBD1 (6 bases). The CDR3 is 12 residues long. The ends were cut back, 7 bases at V and 4 bases at J, with 8 bases in the middle. CDR1 MNHEY and CDR2 SMNVEV come from the germline V gene (reference sequence). The CDR3 loop is CASKGDKNIQYF. CDR3 bases: TGTGCCAGCAAGGGGGATAAAAACATTCAGTACTTC.

V usage is TRBV6-5 and J usage is TRBJ1-4, with unresolved D. With 0 bases removed from V and 10 bases from J, the gap between germline ends came to 6 bases. This CDR3 comprises 12 residues. Germline V gives CDR1 MNHEY, CDR2 SVGAGI. As DNA, the CDR3 is TGTGCCAGCAGTTACTCTACGGGAAAACTGTTTTTT. It translates to CASSYSTGKLFF.

V is TRBV6-6 and J is TRBJ1-1, with D possibly TRBD1 on 6 matching bases. CDR3 size: 16 residues. From germline, CDR1 is MNHNY and CDR2 SVGAGI (reference sequence). Trimming took 7 bases from V and 11 from J, leaving 29 bases between them. The CDR3 coding sequence is TGTGCCAGCAACGCCGGTAGGGGGAGGGGTGGATTAGTCGCTTTCTTT. This codes for CASNAGRGRGGLVAFF.

This clone was observed a single time. This probably arose from a read error, given a far larger clone one base away. The chain employs TRBV7-9 and TRBJ2-3; 9 bases map to TRBD2. This CDR3 comprises 14 residues. Germline CDR1 SEHNR, CDR2 FQNEAQ (reference sequence). J gave up 4 bases and V 1 base, and 0 bases lay outside the gene matches. The CDR3 region has the DNA TGTGCCAGCAGCTTAGGACTAGCGGCAGATACGCAGTATTTT. Translated, it gives CASSLGLAADTQYF.

This clone was observed a handful of times. V and J are TRBV18 and TRBJ1-5; D is perhaps TRBD1 (6 bases). V lost 3 bases, J lost 1 base, and 10 bases lay in between. CDR3 length equals 15 residues. CDR1 and CDR2 from the germline V gene are KGHSH and LQKENI. CDR3 coding DNA: TGTGCCAGCTCACCTAATGGACAGAGCAATCAGCCCCAGCATTTT. Translation gives CASSPNGQSNQPQHF.

The chain recombines TRBV29-1 with TRBJ2-1; 12 bases agree with TRBD2. Germline V gene data show CDR1 as SQVTM and CDR2 as ANQGSEA. The CDR3 has 16 residues. With 6 bases clipped from V and 5 bases from J, the junction kept 11 bases outside the gene matches. In DNA form, the CDR3 reads TGCAGCGTCAATCTACCGACTAGCGGGAGAAACAATGAGCAGTTCTTC. This translates into CSVNLPTSGRNNEQFF.

The chain couples TRBV5-1 to TRBJ1-1; D might be TRBD1 (6 bases). This CDR3 comprises 14 residues. Trimming left V 0 bases short and J 1 base short, with 7 bases between. Germline V gives CDR1 SGHRS, CDR2 YFSETQ. The chain's CDR3 is CASSLVQGNTEAFF. CDR3 DNA: TGCGCCAGCAGCTTGGTACAGGGGAACACTGAAGCTTTCTTT. Drawing the rest from reference TRBV5-1 and TRBJ1-1, the complete variable domain is KAGVTQTPRYLIKTRGQQVTLSCSPISGHRSVSWYQQTPGQGLQFLFEYFSETQRNKGNFPGRFSGRQFSNSRSEMNVSTLELGDSALYLCASSLVQGNTEAFFGQGTRLTVV.

The genes are TRBV5-1 and TRBJ1-5; D might be TRBD1 (6 bases). Trimming cost V 3 bases and J 4 bases, with 11 bases left between them. Germline lookup yields CDR1 SGHRS and CDR2 YFSETQ. The CDR3 contains 14 residues. The CDR3 DNA sequence: TGCGCCAGCAGCTCAGGACAGTCAAATCAGCCCCAGCATTTT. This sequence encodes CASSSGQSNQPQHF.

This chain joins TRBV27 and TRBJ2-7; D gene uncertain. Per germline, CDR1 MNHEY and CDR2 SMNVEV (reference sequence). This CDR3 contains 15 residues. V was cut by 1 base and J by 2 bases, with 12 bases left in between. The CDR3 sequence: CASSLYGDTPYEQYF. CDR3 sequence (DNA): TGTGCCAGCAGTTTATATGGCGACACCCCCTACGAGCAGTACTTC.

The chain recombines TRBV7-6 with TRBJ1-1; D may be TRBD1 (5 bases). The V gene's germline CDR1 is SGHVS and CDR2 FNYEAQ. Trimming stripped 8 bases from V and 4 bases from J, with 8 bases between. The CDR3 is 11 amino acids. CDR3 DNA sequence: TGTGCCAGCGGCCAGGGCACTGAAGCTTTCTTT. Translating gives CASGQGTEAFF.